The 14 T cell receptor beta chains presented below share a single source sample, sequenced in a study of blood T cell repertoires in COVID-19. Libraries were prepared by immunoSEQ multiplex PCR; TCRdb keeps only in-frame clonotypes and omits some of them. The sample includes some 200,000 clones, about 79% seen only once; the top ten take approximately 1.3%. The sequencing input was PBMCs or T cells enriched from blood (not recorded which). The receptors shown here come from a woman between 35 and 50 years old with acute COVID-19.

The rearrangement joins TRBV3-1 (or the pseudogene TRBV3-2) to TRBJ2-4, with D possibly TRBD1 on 6 matching bases. Germline assignment: CDR1 LGHDT and CDR2 YNNKEL (reference sequence). The germline V and J ends were trimmed by 4 bases and 0 bases, with 13 bases remaining between them. This CDR3 is built from 16 residues. The CDR3 spells CASSLTGPLAKNIQYF. In nucleotides, the CDR3 is TGTGCCAGCAGCCTCACAGGGCCCTTAGCCAAAAACATTCAGTACTTC.

The CDR3, as DNA: TGTGCCAGCAGCTTAGAACGGGGGGCGGCTTCCTACAATGAGCAGTTCTTC. Translating gives CASSLERGAASYNEQFF. V gene TRBV11-3 combines with J gene TRBJ2-1, with a possible D match to TRBD2 (7 bases). Trimming pared 0 bases from V and 1 base from J, leaving 13 bases between. The germline V gene encodes CDR1 SGHNT and CDR2 YENEEA. The CDR3 contains 17 residues.

V and J are TRBV30 and TRBJ1-6; D is perhaps TRBD1 (6 bases). V lost 4 bases and J lost 13, with 26 bases in between. This CDR3 is 16 amino acids long. The germline V gene encodes CDR1 GTSNPN and CDR2 SVGIG (reference sequence). CDR3 in amino acids: CAWTKEGGAGIHPLHF. The CDR3 bases are TGTGCCTGGACCAAAGAGGGGGGGGCAGGAATTCACCCCCTCCACTTT.

This clone occurred once. The chain carries TRBV7-9 and TRBJ1-1; TRBD1 matches at 9 bases. CDR1 and CDR2 from the germline V gene are SEHNR and FQNEAQ (reference sequence). The CDR3 spans 17 residues. J lost 0 bases, V lost 4 bases, and 9 bases had no gene match. The CDR3 region is CASSSLTGGIMNTEAFF. CDR3 nucleotides: TGTGCCAGCAGCTCGTTGACAGGGGGGATCATGAACACTGAAGCTTTCTTT.

V is TRBV27 and J is TRBJ1-6; 11 nucleotides agree with TRBD1. The CDR3 contains 17 residues. Unmatched junction bases numbered 8, after V lost 6 bases and J lost 4 bases. Germline V lookup: CDR1 MNHEY, CDR2 SMNVEV (reference sequence). This CDR3 is CASSRGTGGGYNSPLHF. The DNA of the CDR3 is TGTGCCAGCAGCCGAGGGACAGGGGGAGGTTATAATTCACCCCTCCACTTT.

The CDR3 reads CASSLGEHSNQPQHF. The CDR3 DNA sequence: TGCGCCAGCAGCTTAGGAGAACATAGCAATCAGCCCCAGCATTTT. The chain carries TRBV5-1 and TRBJ1-5; D uncertain. Germline CDR1 is SGHRS and CDR2 is YFSETQ. The V gene lost 2 bases and the J gene lost 0 bases, with 9 bases spanning the gap. CDR3 length equals 15 residues.

The CDR3 loop is CASSSPRGSYEQYF. CDR3 nucleotides: TGTGCCAGCAGCTCCCCGCGGGGGTCCTACGAGCAGTACTTC. This rearrangement joins TRBV6-5 to TRBJ2-7; 7 bases are shared with TRBD2. V was clipped by 6 bases and J by 1 base; unmatched bases: 6. This CDR3 has 14 residues. Germline CDR1 is MNHEY and CDR2 is SVGAGI.

The chain couples TRBV18 to TRBJ2-1; 8 nucleotides line up with TRBD2. V lost 1 base, J lost 4 bases, and 6 bases stayed unmatched. CDR3 length: 16 amino acids. CDR1 is KGHSH, CDR2 LQKENI, per germline. DNA for the CDR3: TGTGCCAGCTCACCACTTAGCCGGGGGGGGTACAATGAGCAGTTCTTC. This codes for CASSPLSRGGYNEQFF.

This sequence joins TRBV7-9 and TRBJ1-2; 10 positions agree with TRBD1. Per germline, CDR1 SEHNR and CDR2 FQNEAQ (reference sequence). V lost 2 bases, J lost 6 bases, and 12 bases stayed unmatched. This CDR3 region has 17 residues. In DNA form, the CDR3 reads TGTGCCAGCAGCTTATTAGGTGGGGCTGGACAGGGGGATGGCTACACCTTC. Its translation is CASSLLGGAGQGDGYTF.

CDR3 nucleotides: TGCGCCAGCAGCCAAGATACATCCAACTATGGCTACACCTTC. Translated, it gives CASSQDTSNYGYTF. This chain uses TRBV4-1 with TRBJ1-2; D call uncertain. The CDR3 totals 14 residues. Germline CDR1 MGHRA, CDR2 YSYEKL. V shed 0 bases and J shed 2 bases, with 7 bases lying between them.

This clone was observed once. The chain recombines TRBV9 with TRBJ2-1, with 8 bases matching TRBD2. V lost 4 bases to trimming and J lost 8 bases; unmatched junction nucleotides: 11. Germline-derived CDR1 and CDR2 are SGDLS and YYNGEE. CDR3 size: 15 residues. The CDR3 spells CASSPLGGAMYEQFF. CDR3 DNA sequence: TGTGCCAGCAGCCCCCTCGGGGGGGCCATGTATGAGCAGTTCTTC.

The rearrangement links TRBV2 to TRBJ2-1; 13 positions agree with TRBD2. The CDR3 totals 17 residues. From germline, CDR1 is SNHLY and CDR2 FYNNEI. Trimming took 7 bases from V and 0 from J; bases not matched to a gene: 6. In nucleotides, the CDR3 is TGTGCCAGCAAAGAACTAGCGGGAGGGAGCTCCTACAATGAGCAGTTCTTC. Amino acid sequence: CASKELAGGSSYNEQFF.

The chain links TRBV6-5 to TRBJ2-7, with D possibly matching TRBD2 (5 bases). The CDR3 contains 14 residues. The germline CDR1 and CDR2 sequences are MNHEY and SVGAGI. V lost 2 bases, J lost 3 bases, and 11 bases lay in between. This CDR3 reads CASSYGPGYYEQYF. For the CDR3, the DNA is TGTGCCAGCAGTTACGGACCGGGATACTACGAGCAGTACTTC.

The chain links TRBV5-1 to TRBJ2-1; 12 nucleotides line up with TRBD2. CDR1 and CDR2 from the germline V gene are SGHRS and YFSETQ. CDR3 size: 16 residues. J lost 9 bases, V lost 4 bases, and 11 bases had no gene match. This CDR3 reads CASSTNGASGRGEQFF. In DNA form, the CDR3 reads TGCGCCAGCAGCACCAACGGGGCTAGCGGGAGGGGTGAGCAGTTCTTC.